The clone carrying this TCR beta chain turned up a few times. The sample originates from a study of control samples from healthy donors and cancer patients. After removal of 6 bases from V and 15 bases from J, the junction contained 9 bases not matched to a gene. The germline gives CDR1 SGHTA, CDR2 FQGNSA. This CDR3 contains 13 residues. Data came from immunoSEQ multiplex PCR; TCRdb stores just in-frame clones and leaves some out. The sample lists 110,000 or so clones; roughly 91% were seen once. The sequenced sample was blood. The chain is built from TRBV7-2 and TRBJ2-1; 12 nucleotides agree with TRBD2. The sequence derives from a woman aged 45-59 years in good health. The CDR3 sequence: CASRLSTSGSVFF. CDR3 nucleotides: TGTGCCAGCAGGTTATCGACTAGCGGGAGTGTGTTCTTC.